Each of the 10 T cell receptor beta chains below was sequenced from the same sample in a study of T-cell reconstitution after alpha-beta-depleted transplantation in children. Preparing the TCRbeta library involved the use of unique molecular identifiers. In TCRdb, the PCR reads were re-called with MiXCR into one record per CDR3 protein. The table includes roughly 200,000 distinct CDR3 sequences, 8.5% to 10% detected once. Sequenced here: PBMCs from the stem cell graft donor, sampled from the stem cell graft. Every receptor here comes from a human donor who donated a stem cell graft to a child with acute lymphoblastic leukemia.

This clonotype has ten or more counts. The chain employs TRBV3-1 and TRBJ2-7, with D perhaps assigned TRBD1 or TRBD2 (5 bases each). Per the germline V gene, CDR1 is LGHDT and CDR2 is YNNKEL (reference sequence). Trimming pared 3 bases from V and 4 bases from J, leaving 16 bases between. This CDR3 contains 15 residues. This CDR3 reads CASSQGPLKGYEQYF. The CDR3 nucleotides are TGTGCCAGCAGCCAGGGACCCCTTAAGGGATACGAGCAGTACTTC.

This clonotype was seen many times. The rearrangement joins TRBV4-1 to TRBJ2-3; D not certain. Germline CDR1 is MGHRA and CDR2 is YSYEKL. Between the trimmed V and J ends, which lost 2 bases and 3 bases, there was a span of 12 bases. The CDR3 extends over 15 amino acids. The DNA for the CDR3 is TGCGCCAGCAGCCAACTCCCTCCACCGACAGATACGCAGTATTTT. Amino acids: CASSQLPPPTDTQYF.

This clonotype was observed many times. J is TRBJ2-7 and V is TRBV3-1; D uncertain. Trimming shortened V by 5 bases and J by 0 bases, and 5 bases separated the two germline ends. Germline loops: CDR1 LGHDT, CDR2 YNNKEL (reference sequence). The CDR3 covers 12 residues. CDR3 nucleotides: TGTGCCAGCAGCGACACCTCCTACGAGCAGTACTTC. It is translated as CASSDTSYEQYF.

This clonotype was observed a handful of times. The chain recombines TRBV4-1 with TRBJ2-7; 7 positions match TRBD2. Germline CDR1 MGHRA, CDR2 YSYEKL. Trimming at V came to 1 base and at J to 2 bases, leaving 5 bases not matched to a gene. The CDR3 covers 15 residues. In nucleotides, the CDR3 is TGCGCCAGCAGCCAAGCGGGGGGACTCACCTACGAGCAGTACTTC. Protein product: CASSQAGGLTYEQYF.

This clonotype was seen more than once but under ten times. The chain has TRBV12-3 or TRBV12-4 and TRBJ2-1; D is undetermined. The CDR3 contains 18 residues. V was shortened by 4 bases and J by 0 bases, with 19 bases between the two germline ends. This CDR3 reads CASSSPHGALLSYNEQFF. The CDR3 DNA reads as TGTGCCAGCAGTTCCCCCCACGGTGCCTTACTCTCCTACAATGAGCAGTTCTTC.

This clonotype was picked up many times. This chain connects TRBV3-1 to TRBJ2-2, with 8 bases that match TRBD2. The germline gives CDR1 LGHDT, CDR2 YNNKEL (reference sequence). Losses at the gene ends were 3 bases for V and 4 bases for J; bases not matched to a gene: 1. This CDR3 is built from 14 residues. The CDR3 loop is CASSHLAGTGELFF. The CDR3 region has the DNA TGTGCCAGCAGCCACCTAGCGGGCACCGGGGAGCTGTTTTTT.

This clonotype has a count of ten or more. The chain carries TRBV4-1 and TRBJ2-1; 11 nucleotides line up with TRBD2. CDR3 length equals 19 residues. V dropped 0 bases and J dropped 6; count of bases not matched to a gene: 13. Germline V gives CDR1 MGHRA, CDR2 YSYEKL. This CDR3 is CASSQDRTSGPGDRNEQFF. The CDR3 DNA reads TGCGCCAGCAGCCAAGATAGGACTAGCGGGCCCGGCGATCGCAATGAGCAGTTCTTC.

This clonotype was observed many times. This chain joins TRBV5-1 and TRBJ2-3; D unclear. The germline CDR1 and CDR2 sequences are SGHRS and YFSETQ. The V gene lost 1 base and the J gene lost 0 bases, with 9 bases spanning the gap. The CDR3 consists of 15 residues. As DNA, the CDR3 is TGCGCCAGCAGCTTGACCCGCGGAAGCACAGATACGCAGTATTTT. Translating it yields CASSLTRGSTDTQYF.

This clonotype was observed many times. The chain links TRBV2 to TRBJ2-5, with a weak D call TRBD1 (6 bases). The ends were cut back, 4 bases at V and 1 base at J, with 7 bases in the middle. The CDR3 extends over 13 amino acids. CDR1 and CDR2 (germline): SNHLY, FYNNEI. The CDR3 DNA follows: TGTGCCAGCAGTGTGGACAGCCAAGAGACCCAGTACTTC. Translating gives CASSVDSQETQYF. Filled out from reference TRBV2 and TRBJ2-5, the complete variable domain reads EPEVTQTPSHQVTQMGQEVILRCVPISNHLYFYWYRQILGQKVEFLVSFYNNEISEKSEIFDDQFSVERPDGSNFTLKIRSTKLEDSAMYFCASSVDSQETQYFGPGTRLLVL.

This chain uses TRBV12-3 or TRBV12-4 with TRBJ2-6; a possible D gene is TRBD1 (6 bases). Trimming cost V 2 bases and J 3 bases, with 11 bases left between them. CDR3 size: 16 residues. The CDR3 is CASSLRGSGGANVLTF. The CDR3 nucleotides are TGTGCCAGCAGTTTAAGGGGGAGTGGTGGGGCCAACGTCCTGACTTTC.